The present entry profiles one T cell receptor beta chain with its context. Participant age was 18 to 89 years, and participants resided in 20 to 30 US areas. Recovered status applied to Cohort 3 donors who had two consecutive negative PCRs. It also applied to those with clearance or with symptom resolution. This specimen comes from a study of blood T cell repertoires in COVID-19. Study details: Specimens from acute and convalescent COVID-19 originated in the United States, Italy and Spain. From T cells, B-cell-depleted T cells, or PBMCs came the material, which was cDNA or gDNA.

Some clones are missing from TCRdb's copy, which holds only in-frame ones; the method was immunoSEQ multiplex PCR. Among over 200,000 clones, approximately 90% were seen once, and the ten largest hold roughly 10%. Germline values: CDR1 MDHEN, CDR2 SYDVKM. The V end was cut by 7 bases, the J end by 0 bases, with 10 bases between. The CDR3 extends over 15 amino acids. V is TRBV28 and J is TRBJ2-6, with D unclear. This sequence originates from a young man who had recovered from COVID-19. The sample taken for sequencing was PBMCs or T cells enriched from blood (not recorded which). The CDR3 DNA reads as TGTGCCAGCACCAATCCTACCTCTGGGGCCAACGTCCTGACTTTC. It is translated as CASTNPTSGANVLTF. The entire variable domain, with the rest obtained from reference TRBV28 and TRBJ2-6, is as follows: DVKVTQSSRYLVKRTGEKVFLECVQDMDHENMFWYRQDPGLGLRLIYFSYDVKMKEKGDIPEGYSVSREKKERFSLILESASTNQTSMYLCASTNPTSGANVLTFGAGSRLTVL.